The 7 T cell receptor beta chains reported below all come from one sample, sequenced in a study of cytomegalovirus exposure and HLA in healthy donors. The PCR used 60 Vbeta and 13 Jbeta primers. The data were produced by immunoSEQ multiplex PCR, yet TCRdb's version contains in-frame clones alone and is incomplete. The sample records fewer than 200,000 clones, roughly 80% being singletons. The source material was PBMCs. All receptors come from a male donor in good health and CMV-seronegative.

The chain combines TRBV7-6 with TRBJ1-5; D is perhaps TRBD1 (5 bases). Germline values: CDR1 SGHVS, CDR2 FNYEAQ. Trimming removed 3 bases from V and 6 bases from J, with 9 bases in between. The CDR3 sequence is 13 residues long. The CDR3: CASSLSGTQPQHF. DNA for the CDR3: TGTGCCAGCAGCTTGAGCGGGACTCAGCCCCAGCATTTT.

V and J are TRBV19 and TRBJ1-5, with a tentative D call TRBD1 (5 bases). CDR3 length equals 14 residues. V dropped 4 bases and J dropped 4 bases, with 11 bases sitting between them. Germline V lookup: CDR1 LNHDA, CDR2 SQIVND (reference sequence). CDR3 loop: CASSTGAGNQPQHF. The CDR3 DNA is TGTGCCAGTAGTACCGGCGCAGGGAATCAGCCCCAGCATTTT.

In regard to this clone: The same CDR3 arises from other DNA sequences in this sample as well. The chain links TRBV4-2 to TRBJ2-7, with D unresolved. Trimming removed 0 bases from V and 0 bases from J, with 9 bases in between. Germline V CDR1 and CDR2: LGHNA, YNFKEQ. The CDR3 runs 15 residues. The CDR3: CASSQETASSYEQYF. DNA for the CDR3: TGTGCCAGCAGCCAAGAGACCGCTAGCTCCTACGAGCAGTACTTC.

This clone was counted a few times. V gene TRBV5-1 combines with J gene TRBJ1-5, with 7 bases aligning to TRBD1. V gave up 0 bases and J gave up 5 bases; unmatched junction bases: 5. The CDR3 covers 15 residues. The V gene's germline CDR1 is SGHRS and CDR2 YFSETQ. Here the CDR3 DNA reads TGCGCCAGCAGCTTGGGCTGGACAGGAGATCAGCCCCAGCATTTT. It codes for CASSLGWTGDQPQHF.

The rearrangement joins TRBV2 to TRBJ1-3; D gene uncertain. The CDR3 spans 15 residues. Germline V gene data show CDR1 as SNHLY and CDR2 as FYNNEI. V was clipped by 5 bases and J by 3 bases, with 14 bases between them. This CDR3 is CASSPTGGLGNTIYF. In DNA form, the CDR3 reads TGTGCCAGCAGTCCAACGGGAGGCCTTGGAAACACCATATATTTT.

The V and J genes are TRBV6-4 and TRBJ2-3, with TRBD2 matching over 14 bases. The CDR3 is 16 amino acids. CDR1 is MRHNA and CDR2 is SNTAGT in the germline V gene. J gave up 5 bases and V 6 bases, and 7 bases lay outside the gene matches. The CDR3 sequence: CASSESTSGGGDTQYF. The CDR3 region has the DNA TGTGCCAGCAGCGAGTCGACTAGCGGGGGGGGAGATACGCAGTATTTT.

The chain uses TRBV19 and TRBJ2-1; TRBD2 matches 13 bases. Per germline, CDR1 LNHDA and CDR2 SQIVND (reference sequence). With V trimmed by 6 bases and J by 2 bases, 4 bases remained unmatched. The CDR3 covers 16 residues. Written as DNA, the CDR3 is TGTGCCAGTAGCACTAGCGGGGGGGCCCCCTACAATGAGCAGTTCTTC. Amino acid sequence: CASSTSGGAPYNEQFF.